The rows below give T cell receptor beta chains drawn from one sample of a study of CD8 T cell repertoires and HIV-1 epitope variants. Sequenced by immunoSEQ multiplex PCR; TCRdb stores in-frame clones only, minus some. The sample lists 80,000 to 95,000 clones; more than 65% were seen once. Sequenced input: uncultured baseline CD8+ T cells from peripheral blood mononuclear cells (PBMCs). Receptor source: a male donor with HIV. CDR3s include the opening cysteine and the closing phenylalanine or tryptophan.

J gene: TRBJ2-1
V gene: TRBV6-5
CDR3 protein: CASSFYNEQFF

J gene: TRBJ2-1
V gene: TRBV27
CDR3 protein: CASTLLAGGPNEQFF

J gene: TRBJ2-3
V gene: TRBV4-2
CDR3 protein: CASSQDKQGPRTDTQYF

J gene: TRBJ1-1
V gene: TRBV19
CDR3 protein: CASRGQGEAEAFF

J gene: TRBJ2-3
V gene: TRBV7-9
CDR3 protein: CASSLGKGDTQYF

J gene: TRBJ2-6
V gene: TRBV18
CDR3 protein: CASSPVGSSGANVLTF

J gene: TRBJ1-5
V gene: TRBV18
CDR3 protein: CASSGDRVGQPQHF

J gene: TRBJ1-1
V gene: TRBV5-1
CDR3 protein: CASSRNLLGTEAFF

J gene: TRBJ2-6
V gene: TRBV27
CDR3 protein: CASSLSHSGANVLTF

J gene: TRBJ2-7
V gene: TRBV6-5
CDR3 protein: CASSLGSRYEQYF

J gene: TRBJ2-7
V gene: TRBV4-2
CDR3 protein: CASSQEVYEQYF

J gene: TRBJ2-7
V gene: TRBV27
CDR3 protein: CASSPPGGASYEQYF

J gene: TRBJ2-1
V gene: TRBV19
CDR3 protein: CASSHGGLNEQFF

J gene: TRBJ1-4
V gene: TRBV13
CDR3 protein: CASSLGLESGSNEKLFF

J gene: TRBJ2-1
V gene: TRBV6-1
CDR3 protein: CASREIEWRGAGNEQFF

J gene: TRBJ1-3
V gene: TRBV11-2
CDR3 protein: CASSPAGPRRNTIYF

J gene: TRBJ2-7
V gene: TRBV7-6
CDR3 protein: CASSFNQGGFYEQYF

J gene: TRBJ2-1
V gene: TRBV5-1
CDR3 protein: CASSQLGNEQFF

J gene: TRBJ2-7
V gene: TRBV9
CDR3 protein: CASSVSTGTQTYEQYF

J gene: TRBJ2-3
V gene: TRBV2
CDR3 protein: CAKKAGASTDTQYF